The clone carrying this T cell receptor (beta chain) occurred a few times. The antigen is unknown. The junction does not match germline at one end; this may be a read error. The data stem from a study of beta chain features in type 1 diabetes. TCRB transcripts that were expressed got sequenced, as all of the isolated RNA had been reverse transcribed. Measured with immunoSEQ multiplex PCR; TCRdb has only the in-frame clones, and not every one. This sample carries 300,000 or so clones, 8% of them seen once, and the ten largest clones take 0.44%. Findings of the study overall: The similarity of naive, central memory and Treg TCRB repertoires appeared greater among patients than among healthy donors.

CDR1 and CDR2 (germline): SGHNT, YYREEE (reference sequence). The CDR3 spans 13 residues. Sorting based on CD45RO/CCR7/CD25/CD127/CD95/CD27 separated CD4+ naive, central memory, regulatory and stem cell-like memory cells. The sequence came from a woman under 30 in good health. This rearrangement joins TRBV5-4 to TRBJ2-2; TRBD1 agrees at 7 bases. Sequenced material: central memory CD4+ T cells from blood. The CDR3 region is CASTNRGPGELFF. CDR3 DNA: TGTGCAAGCACAAACAGGGGCCCCGGGGAGCTGTTTTTT.